Listed below are T cell receptor beta chains from one sample, sequenced in a study of blood T cell repertoires in COVID-19. The protocol was immunoSEQ multiplex PCR, while the TCRdb copy is restricted to in-frame clones and leaves out a portion. The sample carries under 250,000 clones, roughly nine tenths recorded once. Specimen: peripheral blood. The receptors come from a man aged 55 to 70 with acute or convalescent COVID-19. Both conserved end residues are part of each CDR3. D genes are given only for firm matches. Size is stated for part of the rows, as once, few or many counts, or as a class when the clone is expanded.

CDR3aa: CASSQIRTQGGTQYF
CDR3nt: TGCGCCAGCAGCCAAATTAGGACCCAGGGGGGGACCCAGTACTTC
v_gene: TRBV4-1
j_gene: TRBJ2-5
d_gene: .
abundance: .

CDR3aa: CASSYATGATYEQYF
CDR3nt: TGTGCCAGCAGTTATGCGACAGGGGCTACCTACGAGCAGTACTTC
v_gene: TRBV6-2/TRBV6-3
j_gene: TRBJ2-7
d_gene: TRBD1
abundance: .

CDR3aa: CASSVSGTGRSGNTIYF
CDR3nt: TGTGCCAGCAGTGTATCCGGGACAGGGCGCTCTGGAAACACCATATATTTT
v_gene: TRBV28
j_gene: TRBJ1-3
d_gene: TRBD1
abundance: .

CDR3aa: CASGVEGGELFF
CDR3nt: TGTGCCAGCGGGGTCGAGGGCGGGGAGCTGTTTTTT
v_gene: TRBV6-5
j_gene: TRBJ2-2
d_gene: .
abundance: .

CDR3aa: CASSSGTSGSVYNEQFF
CDR3nt: TGCGCCAGCAGCTCAGGGACTAGCGGTTCCGTTTACAATGAGCAGTTCTTC
v_gene: TRBV5-1
j_gene: TRBJ2-1
d_gene: TRBD2
abundance: .

CDR3aa: CAWSPSRGLNNSPLHF
CDR3nt: TGTGCCTGGAGTCCTTCTCGGGGTCTTAATAATTCACCCCTCCACTTT
v_gene: TRBV30
j_gene: TRBJ1-6
d_gene: .
abundance: .

CDR3aa: CASSLAQSGVEQYF
CDR3nt: TGCGCCAGCAGCTTGGCCCAGTCGGGGGTCGAGCAGTACTTC
v_gene: TRBV5-1
j_gene: TRBJ2-7
d_gene: .
abundance: .

CDR3aa: CASSPGTGGYSNQPQHF
CDR3nt: TGTGCCAGCTCCCCCGGGACAGGGGGGTATAGCAATCAGCCCCAGCATTTT
v_gene: TRBV5-5
j_gene: TRBJ1-5
d_gene: TRBD1
abundance: .

CDR3aa: CASSQESRVSSYNEQFF
CDR3nt: TGCGCCAGCAGCCAAGAATCGCGGGTTAGCTCCTACAATGAGCAGTTCTTC
v_gene: TRBV4-3
j_gene: TRBJ2-1
d_gene: .
abundance: .

CDR3aa: CASSLTSGRYNEQFF
CDR3nt: TGTGCCAGCAGCCTAACTAGCGGGAGATACAATGAGCAGTTCTTC
v_gene: TRBV7-2
j_gene: TRBJ2-1
d_gene: TRBD2
abundance: .

CDR3aa: CASSIDPGTNQPQHF
CDR3nt: TGTGCCAGTAGTATAGACCCCGGTACGAATCAGCCCCAGCATTTT
v_gene: TRBV19
j_gene: TRBJ1-5
d_gene: .
abundance: .

CDR3aa: CASSLDREQFF
CDR3nt: TGTGCCAGCAGCTTAGATCGTGAGCAGTTCTTC
v_gene: TRBV7-9
j_gene: TRBJ2-1
d_gene: .
abundance: .

CDR3aa: CASSSVTVSSYEQYF
CDR3nt: TGTGCCAGCAGTTCTGTGACAGTAAGCTCCTACGAGCAGTACTTC
v_gene: TRBV28
j_gene: TRBJ2-7
d_gene: .
abundance: .

CDR3aa: CATQQGSQPQHF
CDR3nt: TGTGCCACCCAACAGGGGAGTCAGCCCCAGCATTTT
v_gene: TRBV2
j_gene: TRBJ1-5
d_gene: TRBD1
abundance: .

CDR3aa: CASGLVALGRRVNSPLHF
CDR3nt: TGTGCTAGTGGTTTGGTAGCTTTAGGGCGGCGGGTTAATTCACCCCTCCACTTT
v_gene: TRBV12-5
j_gene: TRBJ1-6
d_gene: .
abundance: .

CDR3aa: CASSQELAGYNEQFF
CDR3nt: TGCGCCAGCAGCCAAGAGTTAGCGGGCTACAATGAGCAGTTCTTC
v_gene: TRBV4-3
j_gene: TRBJ2-1
d_gene: TRBD2
abundance: many

CDR3aa: CASSSGAGSPRGYTF
CDR3nt: TGTGCCAGCAGCTCAGGGGCGGGCAGTCCCCGTGGCTACACCTTC
v_gene: TRBV7-3
j_gene: TRBJ1-2
d_gene: .
abundance: .

CDR3aa: CASSAQGITGELFF
CDR3nt: TGTGCCAGCAGCGCACAGGGGATCACCGGGGAGCTGTTTTTT
v_gene: TRBV9
j_gene: TRBJ2-2
d_gene: TRBD1
abundance: .

CDR3aa: CASSLLGGSSTDTQYF
CDR3nt: TGTGCCAGCAGCTTATTAGGCGGGTCGAGCACAGATACGCAGTATTTT
v_gene: TRBV7-3
j_gene: TRBJ2-3
d_gene: .
abundance: .

CDR3aa: CASSPPFGGDTEAFF
CDR3nt: TGTGCCAGCTCACCACCGTTTGGAGGGGACACTGAAGCTTTCTTT
v_gene: TRBV18
j_gene: TRBJ1-1
d_gene: .
abundance: .

CDR3aa: CASSQVTLARYNEQFF
CDR3nt: TGCGCCAGCAGCCAAGTAACCCTAGCGAGATACAATGAGCAGTTCTTC
v_gene: TRBV4-3
j_gene: TRBJ2-1
d_gene: .
abundance: .

CDR3aa: CASSLAGGTNEKLFF
CDR3nt: TGTGCCAGCAGCTTAGCGGGCGGGACTAATGAAAAACTGTTTTTT
v_gene: TRBV7-6
j_gene: TRBJ1-4
d_gene: .
abundance: .